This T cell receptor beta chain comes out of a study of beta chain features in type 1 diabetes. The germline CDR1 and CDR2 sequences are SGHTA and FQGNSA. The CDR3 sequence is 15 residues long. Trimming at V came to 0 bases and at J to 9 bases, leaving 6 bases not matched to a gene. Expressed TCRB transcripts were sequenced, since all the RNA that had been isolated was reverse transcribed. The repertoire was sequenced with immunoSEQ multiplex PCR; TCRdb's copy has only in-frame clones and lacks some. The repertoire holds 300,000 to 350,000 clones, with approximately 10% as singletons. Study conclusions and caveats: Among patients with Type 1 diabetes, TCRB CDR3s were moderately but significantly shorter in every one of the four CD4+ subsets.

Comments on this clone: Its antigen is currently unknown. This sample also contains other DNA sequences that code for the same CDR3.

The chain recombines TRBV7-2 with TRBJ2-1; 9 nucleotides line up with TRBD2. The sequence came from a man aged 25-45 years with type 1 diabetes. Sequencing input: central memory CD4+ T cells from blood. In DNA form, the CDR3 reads TGTGCCAGCAGCTTAGCGCGCGGGGGGGCTGCTGAGCAGTTCTTC. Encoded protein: CASSLARGGAAEQFF.